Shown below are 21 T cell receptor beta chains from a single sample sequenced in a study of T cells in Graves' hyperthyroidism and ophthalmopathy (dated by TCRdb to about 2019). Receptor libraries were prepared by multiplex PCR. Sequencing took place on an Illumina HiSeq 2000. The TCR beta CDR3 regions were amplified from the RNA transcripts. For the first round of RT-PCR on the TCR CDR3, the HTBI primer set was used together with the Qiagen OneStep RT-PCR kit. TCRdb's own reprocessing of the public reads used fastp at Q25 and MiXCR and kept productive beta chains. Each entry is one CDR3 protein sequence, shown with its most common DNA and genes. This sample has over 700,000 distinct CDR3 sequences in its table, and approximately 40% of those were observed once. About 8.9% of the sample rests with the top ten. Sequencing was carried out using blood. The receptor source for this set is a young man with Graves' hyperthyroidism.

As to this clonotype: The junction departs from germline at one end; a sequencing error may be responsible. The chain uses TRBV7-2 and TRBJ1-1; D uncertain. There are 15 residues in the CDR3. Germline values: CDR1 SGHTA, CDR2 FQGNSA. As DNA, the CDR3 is TGCGCCAGCAGCCATCCGGGCAGGATTAACACTGAAGCTTTCTTT. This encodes CASSHPGRINTEAFF. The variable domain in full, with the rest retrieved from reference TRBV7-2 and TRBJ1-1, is GAGVSQSPSNKVTEKGKDVELRCDPISGHTALYWYRQSLGQGLEFLIYFQGNSAPDKSGLPSDRFSAERTGGSVSTLTIQRTQQEDSAVYLCASSHPGRINTEAFFGQGTRLTVV.

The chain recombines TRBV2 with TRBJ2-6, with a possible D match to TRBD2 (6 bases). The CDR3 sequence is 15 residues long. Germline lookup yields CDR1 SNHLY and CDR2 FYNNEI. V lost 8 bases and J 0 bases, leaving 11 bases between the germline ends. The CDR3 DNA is TGTGCCAGCTTAGGCGGGGCCTCTGGGGCCAACGTCCTGACTTTC. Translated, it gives CASLGGASGANVLTF.

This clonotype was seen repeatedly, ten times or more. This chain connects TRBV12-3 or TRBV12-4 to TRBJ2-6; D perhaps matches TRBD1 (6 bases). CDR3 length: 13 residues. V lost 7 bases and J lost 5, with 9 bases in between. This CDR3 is CASKRDRANVLTF. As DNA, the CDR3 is TGTGCCAGCAAGAGGGACAGGGCCAACGTCCTGACTTTC.

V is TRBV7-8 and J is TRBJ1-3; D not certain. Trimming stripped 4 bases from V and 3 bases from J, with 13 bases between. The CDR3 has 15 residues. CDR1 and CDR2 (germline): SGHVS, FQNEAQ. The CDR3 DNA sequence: TGTGCCAGCAGCTCCGTTGTGGGATATGGAAACACCATATATTTT. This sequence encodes CASSSVVGYGNTIYF.

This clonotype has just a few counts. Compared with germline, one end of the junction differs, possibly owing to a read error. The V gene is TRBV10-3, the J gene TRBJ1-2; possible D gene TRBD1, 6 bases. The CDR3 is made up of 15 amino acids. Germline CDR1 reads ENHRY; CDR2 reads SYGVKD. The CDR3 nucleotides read TGTGCCAGCAGTTACACGGGGGGCAACGGCTATGGCTACACCTTC. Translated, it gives CASSYTGGNGYGYTF.

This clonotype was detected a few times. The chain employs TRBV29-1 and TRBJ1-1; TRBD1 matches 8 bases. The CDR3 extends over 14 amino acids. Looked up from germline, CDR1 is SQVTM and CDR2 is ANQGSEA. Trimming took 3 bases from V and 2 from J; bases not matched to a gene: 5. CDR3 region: CSVEVGTGNTEAFF. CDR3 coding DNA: TGCAGCGTTGAGGTTGGGACAGGTAACACTGAAGCTTTCTTT.

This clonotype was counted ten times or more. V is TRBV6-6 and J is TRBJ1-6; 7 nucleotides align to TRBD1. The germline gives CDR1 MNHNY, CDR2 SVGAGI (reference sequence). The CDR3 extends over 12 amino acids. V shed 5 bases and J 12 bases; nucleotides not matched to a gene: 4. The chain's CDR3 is CASSEGGLPLHF. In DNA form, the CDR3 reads TGTGCCAGCAGTGAAGGGGGCTTACCCCTCCACTTT.

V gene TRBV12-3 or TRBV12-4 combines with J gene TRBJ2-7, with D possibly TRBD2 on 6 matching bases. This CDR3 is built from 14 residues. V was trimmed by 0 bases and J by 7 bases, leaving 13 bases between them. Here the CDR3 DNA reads TGTGCCAGCAGTTTAGCGGGCGGGATTGGGGAGCAGTACTTC. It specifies CASSLAGGIGEQYF.

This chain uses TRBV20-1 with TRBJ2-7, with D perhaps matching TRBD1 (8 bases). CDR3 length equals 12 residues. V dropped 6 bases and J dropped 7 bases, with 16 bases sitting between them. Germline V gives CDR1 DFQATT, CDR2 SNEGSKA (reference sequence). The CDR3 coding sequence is TGCAGTGCCCTTGAGCGGGACAGGGAGCAGTACTTC. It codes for CSALERDREQYF.

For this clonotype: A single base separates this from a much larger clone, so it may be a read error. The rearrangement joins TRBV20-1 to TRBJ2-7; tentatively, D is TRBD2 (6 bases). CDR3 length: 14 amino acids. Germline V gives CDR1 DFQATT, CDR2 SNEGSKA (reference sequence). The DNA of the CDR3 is TGCAGTGCTATCCCTCGGGGGAACACGTACGAGCAGCACTTC. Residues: CSAIPRGNTYEQHF.

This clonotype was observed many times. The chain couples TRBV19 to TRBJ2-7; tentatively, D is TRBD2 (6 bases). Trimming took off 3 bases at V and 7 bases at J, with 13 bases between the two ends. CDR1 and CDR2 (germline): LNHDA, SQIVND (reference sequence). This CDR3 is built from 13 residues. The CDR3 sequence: CASSMVEGREQYF. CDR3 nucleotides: TGTGCCAGTAGTATGGTGGAGGGGAGGGAGCAGTACTTC. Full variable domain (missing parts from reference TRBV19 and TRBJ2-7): DGGITQSPKYLFRKEGQNVTLSCEQNLNHDAMYWYRQDPGQGLRLIYYSQIVNDFQKGDIAEGYSVSREKKESFPLTVTSAQKNPTAFYLCASSMVEGREQYFGPGTRLTVT.

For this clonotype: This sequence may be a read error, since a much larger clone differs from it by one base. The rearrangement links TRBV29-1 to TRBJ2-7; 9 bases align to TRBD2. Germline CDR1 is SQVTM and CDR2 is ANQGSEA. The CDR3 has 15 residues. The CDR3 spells CNVEGAGGRGYEQYF. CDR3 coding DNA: TGCAACGTTGAGGGAGCGGGAGGCCGGGGCTACGAGCAGTACTTC.

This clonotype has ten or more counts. The CDR3 sequence is CAISFAGTNTGELFF. The CDR3 DNA follows: TGTGCCATCAGTTTCGCCGGGACGAACACCGGGGAGCTGTTTTTT. V usage is TRBV10-3 and J usage is TRBJ2-2; tentative D call: TRBD2 (5 bases). This CDR3 has 15 residues. The germline CDR1 and CDR2 sequences are ENHRY and SYGVKD. Trimming took off 5 bases at V and 0 bases at J, with 10 bases between the two ends.

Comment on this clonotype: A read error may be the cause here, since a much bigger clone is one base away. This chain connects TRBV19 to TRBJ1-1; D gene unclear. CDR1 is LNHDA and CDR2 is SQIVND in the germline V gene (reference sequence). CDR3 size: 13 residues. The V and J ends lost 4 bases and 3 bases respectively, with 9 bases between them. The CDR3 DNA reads TGTGCCAGTAGTAGGATGGAGGACACTGAAGCTTTCTTT. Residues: CASSRMEDTEAFF.

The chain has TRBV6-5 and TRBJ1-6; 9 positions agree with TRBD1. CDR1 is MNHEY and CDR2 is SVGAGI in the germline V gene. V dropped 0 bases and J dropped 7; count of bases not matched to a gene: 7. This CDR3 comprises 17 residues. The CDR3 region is CASSYSSTTGGNSPLHF. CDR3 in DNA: TGTGCCAGCAGTTACTCTTCGACGACAGGGGGAAATTCACCCCTCCACTTT.

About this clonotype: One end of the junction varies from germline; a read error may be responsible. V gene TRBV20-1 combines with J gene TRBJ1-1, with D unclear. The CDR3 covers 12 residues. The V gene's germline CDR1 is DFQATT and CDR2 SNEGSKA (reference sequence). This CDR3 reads CSASVPGTDAFF. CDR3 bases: TGCAGTGCTAGCGTCCCCGGCACTGACGCTTTCTTT.

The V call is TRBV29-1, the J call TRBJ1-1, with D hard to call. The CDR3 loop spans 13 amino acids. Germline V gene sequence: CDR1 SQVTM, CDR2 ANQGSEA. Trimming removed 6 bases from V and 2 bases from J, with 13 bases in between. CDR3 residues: CSVKEVGNTEAFF. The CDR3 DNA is TGCAGCGTAAAAGAGGTCGGAAACACTGAAGCTTTCTTT.

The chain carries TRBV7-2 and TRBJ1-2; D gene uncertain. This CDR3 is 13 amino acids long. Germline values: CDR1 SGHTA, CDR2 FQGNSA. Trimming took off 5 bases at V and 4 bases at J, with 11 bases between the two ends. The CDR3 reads CASSVTRVYGYTF. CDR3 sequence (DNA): TGTGCCAGCAGCGTAACTAGGGTCTATGGCTACACCTTC.

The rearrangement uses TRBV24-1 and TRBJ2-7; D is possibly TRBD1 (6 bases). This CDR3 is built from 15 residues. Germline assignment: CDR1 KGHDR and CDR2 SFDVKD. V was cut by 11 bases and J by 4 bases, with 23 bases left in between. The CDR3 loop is CASSQVWQGYYEQYF. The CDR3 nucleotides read TGTGCCAGCAGCCAAGTCTGGCAGGGGTATTACGAGCAGTACTTC.

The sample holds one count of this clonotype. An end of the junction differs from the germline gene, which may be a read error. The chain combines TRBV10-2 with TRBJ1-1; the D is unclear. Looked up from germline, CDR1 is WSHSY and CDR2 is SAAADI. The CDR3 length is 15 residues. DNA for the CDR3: TGTGCCAGCGTTGTGTCGCGGCAAATGAACACTGAAGCTTTCTTT. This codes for CASVVSRQMNTEAFF.

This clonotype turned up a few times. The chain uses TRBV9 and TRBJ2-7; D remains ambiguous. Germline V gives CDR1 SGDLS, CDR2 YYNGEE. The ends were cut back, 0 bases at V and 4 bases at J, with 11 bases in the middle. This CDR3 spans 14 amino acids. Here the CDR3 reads CASSVGTSDYEQYF. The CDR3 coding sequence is TGTGCCAGCAGCGTAGGCACCTCAGATTACGAGCAGTACTTC.